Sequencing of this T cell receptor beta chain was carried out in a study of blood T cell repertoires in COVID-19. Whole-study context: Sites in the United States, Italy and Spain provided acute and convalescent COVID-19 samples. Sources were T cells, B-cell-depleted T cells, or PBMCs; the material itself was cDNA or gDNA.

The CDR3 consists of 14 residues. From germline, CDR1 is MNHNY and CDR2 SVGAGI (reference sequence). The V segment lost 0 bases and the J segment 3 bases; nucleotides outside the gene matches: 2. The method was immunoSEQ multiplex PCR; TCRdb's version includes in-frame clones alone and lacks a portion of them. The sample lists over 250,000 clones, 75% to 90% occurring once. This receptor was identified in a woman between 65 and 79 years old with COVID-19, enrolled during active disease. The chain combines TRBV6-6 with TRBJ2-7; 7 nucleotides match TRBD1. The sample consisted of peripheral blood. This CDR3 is CASSYSRDSYEQYF. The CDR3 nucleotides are TGTGCCAGCAGTTACTCCCGGGACAGCTACGAGCAGTACTTC.